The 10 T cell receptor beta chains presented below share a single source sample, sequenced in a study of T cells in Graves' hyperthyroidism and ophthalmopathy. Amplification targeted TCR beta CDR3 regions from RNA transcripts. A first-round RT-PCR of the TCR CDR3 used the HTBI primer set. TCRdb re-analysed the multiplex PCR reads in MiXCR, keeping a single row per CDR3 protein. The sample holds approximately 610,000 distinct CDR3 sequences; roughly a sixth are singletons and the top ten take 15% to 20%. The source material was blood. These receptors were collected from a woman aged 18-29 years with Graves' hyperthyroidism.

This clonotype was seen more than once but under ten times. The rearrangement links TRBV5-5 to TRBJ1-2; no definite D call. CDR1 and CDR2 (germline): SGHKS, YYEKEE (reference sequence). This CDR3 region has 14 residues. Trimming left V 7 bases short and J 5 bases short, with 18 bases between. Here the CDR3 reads CASSPPGGSYGYTF. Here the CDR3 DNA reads TGTGCCAGCTCTCCCCCCGGAGGGTCGTATGGCTACACCTTC.

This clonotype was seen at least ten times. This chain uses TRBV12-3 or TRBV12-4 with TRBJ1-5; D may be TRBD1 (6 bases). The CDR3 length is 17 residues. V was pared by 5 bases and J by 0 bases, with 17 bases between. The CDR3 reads CASSLRLGGSSNQPQHF. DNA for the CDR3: TGTGCCAGCAGTCTCCGCCTCGGGGGCAGTAGCAATCAGCCCCAGCATTTT.

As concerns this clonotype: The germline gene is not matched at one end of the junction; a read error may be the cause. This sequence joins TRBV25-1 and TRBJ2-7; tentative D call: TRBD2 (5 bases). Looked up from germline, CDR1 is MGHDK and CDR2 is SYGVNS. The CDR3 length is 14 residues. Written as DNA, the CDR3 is TGTGCCGGCAGACGGACGGGAAACCACTACGAGCAGTACTTC. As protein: CAGRRTGNHYEQYF.

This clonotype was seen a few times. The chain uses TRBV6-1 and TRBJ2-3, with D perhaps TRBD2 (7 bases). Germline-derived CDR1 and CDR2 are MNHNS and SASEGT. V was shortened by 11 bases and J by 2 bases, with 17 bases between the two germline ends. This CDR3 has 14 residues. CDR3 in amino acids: CAGGGGQNTDTQYF. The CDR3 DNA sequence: TGTGCCGGGGGCGGGGGTCAAAACACAGATACGCAGTATTTT.

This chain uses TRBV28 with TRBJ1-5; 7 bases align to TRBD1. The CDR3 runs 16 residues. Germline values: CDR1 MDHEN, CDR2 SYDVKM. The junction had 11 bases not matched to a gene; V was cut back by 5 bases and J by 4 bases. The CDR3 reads CASSPQTGMGNQPQHF. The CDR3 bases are TGTGCCAGCAGTCCCCAGACAGGGATGGGAAATCAGCCCCAGCATTTT.

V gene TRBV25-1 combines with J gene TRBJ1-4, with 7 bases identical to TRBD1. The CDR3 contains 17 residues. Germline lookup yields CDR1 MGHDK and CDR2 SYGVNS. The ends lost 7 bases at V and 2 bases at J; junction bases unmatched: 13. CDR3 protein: CASNSTGQKATNEKLFF. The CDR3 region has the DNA TGTGCCAGCAACAGCACGGGACAGAAAGCGACTAATGAAAAACTGTTTTTT.

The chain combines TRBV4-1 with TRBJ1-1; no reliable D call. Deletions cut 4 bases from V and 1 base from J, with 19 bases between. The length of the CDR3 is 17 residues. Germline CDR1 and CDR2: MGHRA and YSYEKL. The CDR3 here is CASSPPGRSGPNTEAFF. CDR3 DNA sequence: TGCGCCAGCAGCCCACCCGGGCGGAGCGGGCCGAACACTGAAGCTTTCTTT.

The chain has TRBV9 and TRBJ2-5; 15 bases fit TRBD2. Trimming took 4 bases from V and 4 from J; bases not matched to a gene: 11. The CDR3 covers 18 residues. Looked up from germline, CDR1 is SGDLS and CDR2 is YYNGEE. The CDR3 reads CASSLNRGLAGGGETQYF. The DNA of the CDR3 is TGTGCCAGCAGCCTTAACCGGGGACTAGCGGGAGGAGGAGAGACCCAGTACTTC.

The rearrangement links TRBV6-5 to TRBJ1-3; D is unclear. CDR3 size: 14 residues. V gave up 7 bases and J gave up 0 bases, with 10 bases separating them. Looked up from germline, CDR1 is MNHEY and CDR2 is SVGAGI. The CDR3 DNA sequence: TGTGCCAGCAATTTCGGGAGCTCTGGAAACACCATATATTTT. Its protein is CASNFGSSGNTIYF.

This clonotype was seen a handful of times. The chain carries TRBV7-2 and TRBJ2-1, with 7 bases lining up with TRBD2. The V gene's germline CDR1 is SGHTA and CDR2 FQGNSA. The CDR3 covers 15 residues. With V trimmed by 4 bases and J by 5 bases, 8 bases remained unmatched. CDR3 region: CASSSGLSLHNEQFF. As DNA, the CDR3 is TGTGCCAGCAGCTCGGGACTATCCCTGCACAATGAGCAGTTCTTC.